Shown below are 32 T cell receptor beta chains from a single sample sequenced in a study of OX40 agonist ivuxolimab in advanced cancers. The table came from immunoSEQ multiplex PCR; TCRdb's copy has only in-frame clones and leaves some out. The sample includes tens of thousands of clones, around 90% of them seen just once. The sequenced sample was CD4+ or CD8+ T cells sorted from blood, obtained in a trial of the OX40 agonist ivuxolimab. Receptors were obtained from an adult with an advanced solid tumor such as melanoma, head and neck, liver or kidney cancer.

This sequence joins TRBV11-3 and TRBJ2-1; D gene ambiguous. Trimming removed 3 bases at V and 0 bases at J, with 9 bases between. CDR1 is SGHNT, CDR2 YENEEA, per germline. The CDR3 contains 15 residues. CDR3 region: CASSLGKSSYNEQFF. The CDR3 DNA is TGTGCCAGCAGCTTGGGGAAGAGCTCCTACAATGAGCAGTTCTTC.

The CDR3 bases are TGCGCCAGCAGCCATGATCCCGACCCGGGGACCCAGTACTTC. This gives the protein CASSHDPDPGTQYF. The rearrangement joins TRBV4-1 to TRBJ2-5; the D is unclear. Per the germline V gene, CDR1 is MGHRA and CDR2 is YSYEKL. V was pared by 3 bases and J by 7 bases, with 15 bases between. The CDR3 consists of 14 residues.

This clone came up a few times. V and J are TRBV27 and TRBJ2-7; possibly TRBD1 for D (6 bases). CDR3 length: 14 amino acids. CDR1 is MNHEY and CDR2 is SMNVEV in the germline V gene (reference sequence). The germline V and J ends were trimmed by 7 bases and 0 bases, with 13 bases remaining between them. DNA for the CDR3: TGTGCCAGCAAATGGACAGACCTCTCCTACGAGCAGTACTTC. This sequence encodes CASKWTDLSYEQYF.

This clone showed up just once. This specimen includes other DNA sequences encoding the same CDR3. The chain links TRBV7-3 to TRBJ2-3; D is undetermined. V shed 0 bases and J shed 0 bases, with 4 bases lying between them. Germline V gene data show CDR1 as SGHTA and CDR2 as FQGTGA. The CDR3 runs to 14 residues. This CDR3 reads CASSLTGSTDTQYF. The CDR3 nucleotides are TGTGCCAGCAGCTTAACTGGGAGCACAGATACGCAGTATTTT.

This chain joins TRBV18 and TRBJ2-5; 8 bases match TRBD1. Germline V CDR1 and CDR2: KGHSH, LQKENI. The CDR3 is 13 amino acids. V lost 6 bases and J lost 7; bases outside the gene matches: 7. This chain's CDR3 is CASSVTGVRTQYF. The CDR3 region has the DNA TGTGCCAGCTCCGTGACAGGGGTGAGGACCCAGTACTTC.

This chain joins TRBV27 and TRBJ1-2, with TRBD1 matching 10 bases. This CDR3 is 15 amino acids long. Germline V gene data show CDR1 as MNHEY and CDR2 as SMNVEV (reference sequence). V lost 6 bases to trimming and J lost 2 bases; unmatched junction nucleotides: 6. CDR3 DNA: TGTGCCAGCAGGGGACAGGGGTTAGGCAACTATGGCTACACCTTC. Translation: CASRGQGLGNYGYTF.

This chain uses TRBV4-2 with TRBJ2-3; D gene unclear. CDR1 LGHNA and CDR2 YNFKEQ come from the germline V gene. The CDR3 has 14 residues. The V end lost 4 bases, the J end lost 5 bases, and 13 bases lay between the germline ends. CDR3 amino acids: CASSPRPDGDTQYF. CDR3 in DNA: TGTGCCAGCAGCCCACGGCCGGACGGAGATACGCAGTATTTT.

This rearrangement joins TRBV7-3 to TRBJ2-2, with 8 bases lining up with TRBD1. Per the germline V gene, CDR1 is SGHTA and CDR2 is FQGTGA. With V trimmed by 5 bases and J by 1 base, 0 bases remained unmatched. This CDR3 is built from 14 residues. The CDR3 nucleotides are TGTGCCAGCAGCGGGACAGGGAACACCGGGGAGCTGTTTTTT. Translating gives CASSGTGNTGELFF.

This chain connects TRBV9 to TRBJ1-6; D gene unclear. Germline values: CDR1 SGDLS, CDR2 YYNGEE. Trimming took 1 base from V and 8 from J, leaving 13 bases between them. The CDR3 totals 15 residues. CDR3 sequence (DNA): TGTGCCAGCAGCGTACTGAACCGGGGAGATTCACCCCTCCACTTT. The encoded protein is CASSVLNRGDSPLHF.

This chain links TRBV6-1 with TRBJ1-1; unclear D gene. The germline CDR1 and CDR2 sequences are MNHNS and SASEGT. Trimming took off 8 bases at V and 0 bases at J, with 10 bases between the two ends. This CDR3 contains 13 residues. The CDR3 nucleotides are TGTGCCAGCCGCGGACGAATGAACACTGAAGCTTTCTTT. Amino acids: CASRGRMNTEAFF.

The V gene is TRBV11-1, the J gene TRBJ2-5; maybe TRBD2 (6 bases). Germline-derived CDR1 and CDR2 are SGHAT and FQDESV (reference sequence). CDR3 length equals 15 residues. With 5 bases removed from V and 5 bases from J, the gap between germline ends came to 18 bases. In DNA, the CDR3 is TGTGCCAGCAGCCTCGGAGGGACCAACTTCGAGACCCAGTACTTC. Translated: CASSLGGTNFETQYF.

The V call is TRBV18, the J call TRBJ2-5; no firm D call. From germline, CDR1 is KGHSH and CDR2 LQKENI. The CDR3 has 12 residues. Trimming removed 4 bases from V and 5 bases from J, with 8 bases in between. This CDR3 is CASSLTRETQYF. Written as DNA, the CDR3 is TGTGCCAGCTCACTAACACGGGAGACCCAGTACTTC.

The chain recombines TRBV5-1 with TRBJ1-4; D may be TRBD1 (5 bases). CDR3 length: 13 amino acids. Germline loops: CDR1 SGHRS, CDR2 YFSETQ. V lost 4 bases and J lost 4, with 8 bases in between. CDR3 bases: TGCGCCAGCAGCAGGGGCCTTAATGAAAAACTGTTTTTT. This translates into CASSRGLNEKLFF.

This chain joins TRBV28 and TRBJ1-1; D is undetermined. This CDR3 region has 15 residues. The germline CDR1 and CDR2 sequences are MDHEN and SYDVKM. Trimming took off 4 bases at V and 1 base at J, with 13 bases between the two ends. The CDR3 loop reads CASSSTGPTNTEAFF. CDR3 nucleotide sequence: TGTGCCAGCAGTTCCACCGGGCCTACGAACACTGAAGCTTTCTTT.

J is TRBJ2-7 and V is TRBV7-2; 7 nucleotides match TRBD2. With V trimmed by 1 base and J by 6 bases, 12 bases remained unmatched. This CDR3 is built from 16 residues. Germline V gene sequence: CDR1 SGHTA, CDR2 FQGNSA. The CDR3 nucleotides are TGTGCCAGCAGCTTAGAATCTGGGGCGGGAGCAACCGAGCAGTACTTC. Its translation: CASSLESGAGATEQYF.

The V and J genes are TRBV15 and TRBJ2-7; 7 bases agree with TRBD2. CDR3 length: 16 residues. Germline values: CDR1 LNHNV, CDR2 YYDKDF (reference sequence). After removal of 0 bases from V and 4 bases from J, the junction contained 9 bases not matched to a gene. The CDR3 DNA reads TGTGCCACCAGCAGAGATGGGCCTAGCGGAGTGTACGAGCAGTACTTC. As protein: CATSRDGPSGVYEQYF.

The rearrangement joins TRBV9 to TRBJ2-5; no clear D. Germline CDR1 SGDLS, CDR2 YYNGEE. The V gene lost 3 bases and the J gene lost 5 bases, with 11 bases spanning the gap. The CDR3 covers 13 residues. CDR3 amino acids: CASSETSVETQYF. As DNA, the CDR3 is TGTGCCAGCAGCGAGACCTCGGTTGAGACCCAGTACTTC.

V is TRBV25-1 and J is TRBJ2-5; 12 positions agree with TRBD1. This CDR3 region has 16 residues. CDR1 is MGHDK, CDR2 SYGVNS, per germline. Unmatched junction bases numbered 9, after V lost 4 bases and J lost 6 bases. CDR3 nucleotides: TGTGCCAGCAGTGCCTCCGGGACAGGGGGCTTCAAGACCCAGTACTTC. Its translation: CASSASGTGGFKTQYF.

Here the CDR3 DNA reads TGTGCCAGCAGCGACCTAGCGGGAGCTGGGACCTCCTACGAGCAGTACTTC. This sequence encodes CASSDLAGAGTSYEQYF. This chain joins TRBV7-9 and TRBJ2-5; 10 bases map to TRBD2. The J call may be in error: the DNA end matches TRBJ2-7 better. The CDR3 is 17 residues long. Germline assignment: CDR1 SEHNR and CDR2 FQNEAQ (reference sequence).

The genes are TRBV5-6 and TRBJ2-1, with D possibly being TRBD1 (5 bases). The V gene lost 0 bases and the J gene lost 7 bases, with 11 bases spanning the gap. Germline values: CDR1 SGHDT, CDR2 YYEEEE. CDR3 length: 14 amino acids. The CDR3 nucleotides are TGTGCCAGCAGCTTGGCTCATCCAGGGAATGAGCAGTTCTTC. Translated: CASSLAHPGNEQFF.

The chain combines TRBV10-3 with TRBJ1-1, with 11 bases that match TRBD1. Germline V gives CDR1 ENHRY, CDR2 SYGVKD. Trimming cost V 6 bases and J 7 bases; bases outside gene matches: 4. This CDR3 contains 13 residues. Written as DNA, the CDR3 is TGTGCCATCAGCGGGACAGGGGGAGGTGAAGCTTTCTTT. Its translation: CAISGTGGGEAFF.

V and J are TRBV18 and TRBJ1-1; unclear D gene. The germline V and J ends were trimmed by 2 bases and 1 base, with 8 bases remaining between them. The CDR3 totals 14 residues. Germline CDR1 reads KGHSH; CDR2 reads LQKENI. CDR3 DNA: TGTGCCAGCTCACCAAGGGCAGAGAACACTGAAGCTTTCTTT. The encoded protein is CASSPRAENTEAFF.

The rearrangement joins TRBV5-6 to TRBJ2-5, with 9 bases aligning to TRBD2. This CDR3 region has 15 residues. Germline lookup yields CDR1 SGHDT and CDR2 YYEEEE. The V segment lost 2 bases and the J segment 4 bases; nucleotides outside the gene matches: 6. CDR3 loop: CASSFVAGAGETQYF. The CDR3 nucleotides read TGTGCCAGCAGCTTTGTAGCGGGAGCTGGAGAGACCCAGTACTTC.

This sequence joins TRBV2 and TRBJ2-3; a possible D gene is TRBD2 (6 bases). From germline, CDR1 is SNHLY and CDR2 FYNNEI. The CDR3 runs 13 residues. Trimming took 7 bases from V and 7 from J, leaving 15 bases between them. The CDR3 sequence: CASTGTQTYTQYF. CDR3 DNA: TGTGCCAGCACCGGGACTCAGACCTATACGCAGTATTTT.

The genes are TRBV11-3 and TRBJ2-7, with 8 bases matching TRBD1. This CDR3 is built from 13 residues. The germline V gene encodes CDR1 SGHNT and CDR2 YENEEA. Germline trimming cut 7 bases from V and 7 bases from J; bases unmatched to any gene: 9. CDR3 DNA: TGTGCCAGCACTGGACAGGGAGGAGAAGAGCAGTACTTC. It codes for CASTGQGGEEQYF.

The chain employs TRBV19 and TRBJ2-1, with 8 bases matching TRBD2. Germline V gives CDR1 LNHDA, CDR2 SQIVND (reference sequence). The V segment lost 6 bases and the J segment 0 bases; nucleotides outside the gene matches: 13. The CDR3 length is 18 residues. In DNA form, the CDR3 reads TGTGCCAGTAGACCTTGGACTAGCCAAGGGCCCTCCTACAATGAGCAGTTCTTC. It encodes CASRPWTSQGPSYNEQFF.

The chain joins TRBV7-3 to TRBJ1-4, with D possibly TRBD1 on 6 matching bases. The CDR3 has 14 amino acids. V lost 1 base to trimming and J lost 8 bases, with 11 bases between them. Germline V CDR1 and CDR2: SGHTA, FQGTGA. CDR3 coding DNA: TGTGCCAGCAGCTTAAGGGGGCGAGGGGAAAAACTGTTTTTT. It yields the protein CASSLRGRGEKLFF.

The V gene is TRBV6-6, the J gene TRBJ2-7; TRBD2 agrees at 11 bases. V dropped 6 bases and J dropped 3; count of bases not matched to a gene: 4. The CDR3 has 14 residues. The germline V gene encodes CDR1 MNHNY and CDR2 SVGAGI (reference sequence). Here the CDR3 reads CASRLAGASYEQYF. The CDR3 DNA reads TGTGCCAGCAGACTAGCGGGAGCAAGCTACGAGCAGTACTTC.

The chain couples TRBV6-5 to TRBJ1-1; TRBD1 is a possible D gene (6 bases). This CDR3 spans 13 amino acids. With 2 bases removed from V and 4 bases from J, the gap between germline ends came to 8 bases. CDR1 is MNHEY and CDR2 is SVGAGI in the germline V gene. In DNA, the CDR3 is TGTGCCAGCAGTTACATCAGGGGCACTGAAGCTTTCTTT. Amino acid sequence: CASSYIRGTEAFF.

In this sample, this clone turned up once. The CDR3 DNA reads TGTGCCAGCAGCCCAACGGGCCGGGAAAAACTGTTTTTT. Translation: CASSPTGREKLFF. The chain carries TRBV25-1 and TRBJ1-4; D is unclear. Trimming took 6 bases from V and 8 from J, leaving 13 bases between them. CDR3 length: 13 residues. Germline CDR1 and CDR2: MGHDK and SYGVNS.

A few counts support this clone. The rearrangement links TRBV6-5 to TRBJ2-1; the D is unclear. Germline-derived CDR1 and CDR2 are MNHEY and SVGAGI. V was clipped by 6 bases and J by 9 bases, with 12 bases between them. The CDR3 spans 12 residues. This CDR3 is CASRPLWGEQFF. CDR3 DNA sequence: TGTGCCAGCAGACCCCTATGGGGTGAGCAGTTCTTC.

J is TRBJ2-5 and V is TRBV7-8; no definite D call. Germline V gene lookup returns CDR1 SGHVS and CDR2 FQNEAQ. The CDR3 contains 11 residues. The V end lost 1 base, the J end lost 5 bases, and 2 bases lay between the germline ends. The CDR3 here is CASSLDETQYF. The DNA for the CDR3 is TGTGCCAGCAGCTTAGACGAGACCCAGTACTTC.